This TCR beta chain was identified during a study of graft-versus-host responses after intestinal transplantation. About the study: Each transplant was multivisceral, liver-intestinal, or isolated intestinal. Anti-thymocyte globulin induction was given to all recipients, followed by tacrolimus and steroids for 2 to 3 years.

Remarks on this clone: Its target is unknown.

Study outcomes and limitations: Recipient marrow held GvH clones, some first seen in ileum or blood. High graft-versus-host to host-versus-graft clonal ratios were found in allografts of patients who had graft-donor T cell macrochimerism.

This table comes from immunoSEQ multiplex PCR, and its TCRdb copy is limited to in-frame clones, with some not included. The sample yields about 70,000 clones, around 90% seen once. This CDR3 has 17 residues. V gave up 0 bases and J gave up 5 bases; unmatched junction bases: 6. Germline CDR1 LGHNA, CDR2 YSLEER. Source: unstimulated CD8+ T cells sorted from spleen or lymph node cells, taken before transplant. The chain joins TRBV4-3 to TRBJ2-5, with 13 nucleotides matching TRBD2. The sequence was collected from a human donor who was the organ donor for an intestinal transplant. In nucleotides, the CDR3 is TGCGCCAGCAGCCAAGAACTAGCGGGGGGGATCCTCGAGACCCAGTACTTC. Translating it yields CASSQELAGGILETQYF.